A selection of T cell receptor beta chains follows, all from one sample in a study of PD-1 blockade in classical Hodgkin lymphoma. Libraries were prepared by immunoSEQ multiplex PCR; TCRdb keeps only in-frame clonotypes and omits some of them. The data hold fewer than 95,000 clones, with 75% to 85% observed a single time. The sample consisted of peripheral blood mononuclear cells (PBMCs), taken before the fourth cycle of nivolumab. Every receptor here comes from a human donor with classical Hodgkin lymphoma. The CDR3 runs from the conserved cysteine through the conserved F or W. Fields, in order: D gene, V gene, clone size, J gene, CDR3 DNA, CDR3 protein. A D gene is named only where the DNA matches it firmly. The size of a clone is reported for some rows only, either as once, few or many, or as a class for expanded clones.

>.|TRBV6-5|.|TRBJ2-7
TGTGCCAGCAGTTACTCCCGGGACGGGACCCTCGAGCAGTACTTC
CASSYSRDGTLEQYF
>TRBD1|TRBV29-1|.|TRBJ1-2
TGCAGCGTTAGGACAGGCGTTTATGGCTACACCTTC
CSVRTGVYGYTF
>TRBD1|TRBV5-1|few|TRBJ1-1
TGCGCCAGCAGCATGGGACAGGGCACTGAAGCTTTCTTT
CASSMGQGTEAFF
>.|TRBV28|.|TRBJ2-7
TGTGCCAGCAGTTCCCGAGGGATAGGATCAATTGGGCAGTACTTC
CASSSRGIGSIGQYF
>TRBD2|TRBV10-3|.|TRBJ2-5
TGTGCCATCGGGATAGGACTAGCGGGGGGAGAGACCCAGTACTTC
CAIGIGLAGGETQYF
>.|TRBV28|.|TRBJ2-2
TGTGCCAGCAGTTTAGGGCGGGCGGCCACCGGGGAGCTGTTTTTT
CASSLGRAATGELFF
>.|TRBV4-1|.|TRBJ2-5
TGCGCCAGCAGCCAAGAATCGGGGCTGTTGGAGACCCAGTACTTC
CASSQESGLLETQYF
>.|TRBV10-3|.|TRBJ2-3
TGTGCCATCAGCGGCGGGGGCACAGATACGCAGTATTTT
CAISGGGTDTQYF
>TRBD2|TRBV19|once|TRBJ2-3
TGTGCCGCCAGCAAGCTGCGGGAGGGGGGTTGGGGCCCAGATACGCAGTATTTT
CAASKLREGGWGPDTQYF
>.|TRBV5-1|.|TRBJ2-5
TGCGCCAGCGGCCATCCGGAACGGGAGCTTGGTGAGACCCAGTACTTC
CASGHPERELGETQYF
>.|TRBV9|.|TRBJ2-3
TGTGCCAGCAGCGTAGCTGGGGTCTCAGATACGCAGTATTTT
CASSVAGVSDTQYF
>.|TRBV5-1|once|TRBJ2-6
TGCGCCAGCAGGCAGAGCTCTGGGGCCAACGTCCTGACTTTC
CASRQSSGANVLTF
>TRBD1|TRBV6-5|.|TRBJ2-2
TGTGCCAGCAGCCGGGACAGGGACACCGGGGAGCTGTTTTTT
CASSRDRDTGELFF
>.|TRBV5-1|.|TRBJ2-1
TGCGCCAGCAGCTCGACTAGTCCTTCCTACAATGAGCAGTTCTTC
CASSSTSPSYNEQFF
>TRBD1|TRBV7-2|.|TRBJ2-7
TGTGCCAGCAGCCCCCAGACAGGGACCTACGAGCAGTACTTC
CASSPQTGTYEQYF
>.|TRBV5-1|.|TRBJ1-2
TGCGCCAGCAGCTTAGGGAGTCTGACGAACGGCTACACCTTC
CASSLGSLTNGYTF
>.|TRBV30|few|TRBJ1-5
TGTGCCTGGAGTTCCCAGCTGGGAGGGCCCCAGCATTTT
CAWSSQLGGPQHF
>.|TRBV19|.|TRBJ1-5
TGTGCCAGTAGTATAGATCACAAGACAGCGGATAGCAATCAGCCCCAGCATTTT
CASSIDHKTADSNQPQHF
>.|TRBV25-1|many|TRBJ1-1
TGTGCCAGCAGTGAATTGGGAATTATGAACACTGAAGCTTTCTTT
CASSELGIMNTEAFF
>.|TRBV7-3|.|TRBJ2-1
TGTGCCAGCAGCTTAATGGGTAGCGGCGCCCCCTACAATGAGCAGTTCTTC
CASSLMGSGAPYNEQFF
>.|TRBV5-6|.|TRBJ2-7
TGTGCCAGCAGCTTACGGGGGCTTGGCGAGCAGTACTTC
CASSLRGLGEQYF
>.|TRBV28|.|TRBJ2-1
TGTGCCAGCAATGCCCGGGGACGGTTAGCCTACAATGAGCAGTTCTTC
CASNARGRLAYNEQFF
>.|TRBV19|.|TRBJ2-3
TGTGCCAGTGGTCCGGGAGTTAGTAGGGGCACAGATACGCAGTATTTT
CASGPGVSRGTDTQYF
>TRBD1|TRBV7-8|few|TRBJ2-6
TGTGCCAGCAGCTTAGGACAGGGCATATCTGGGGCCAACGTCCTGACTTTC
CASSLGQGISGANVLTF
>.|TRBV2|.|TRBJ2-4
TGTGCCAGCAGTGAACCCCTAGGGCGGGTCATTCAGTACTTC
CASSEPLGRVIQYF
>TRBD2|TRBV29-1|.|TRBJ2-3
TGCAGCGTTGGGCTAGCGGGAGGGGATACGCAGTATTTT
CSVGLAGGDTQYF
>.|TRBV10-3|.|TRBJ2-5
TGTGCCATCAGTGACCAGGCCCCGGGGGAGACCCAGTACTTC
CAISDQAPGETQYF
>.|TRBV11-2|once|TRBJ1-1
TGTGCCAGCAGCTTAGGCAGGGCCACTGAAGCTTTCTTT
CASSLGRATEAFF
>TRBD2|TRBV5-1|.|TRBJ2-3
TGCGCCAGCAGCCCCTTCAGCGGGAGAGATACGCAGTATTTT
CASSPFSGRDTQYF
>.|TRBV5-1|.|TRBJ2-3
TGCGCCAGCAGCCTCGGGGTAGCGGTCGAGGATACGCAGTATTTT
CASSLGVAVEDTQYF
>.|TRBV5-5|.|TRBJ1-1
TGTGCCAGCAGCTTCGGGGCCCCCACTGAAGCTTTCTTT
CASSFGAPTEAFF
>TRBD2|TRBV5-1|.|TRBJ2-5
TGCGCCAGCAGCTCCGAGGGACTAGCGGCACAAGAGACCCAGTACTTC
CASSSEGLAAQETQYF
>.|TRBV7-9|.|TRBJ2-1
TGTGCCAGCAGCCCCTGGAGGAGCTCCTACAATGAGCAGTTCTTC
CASSPWRSSYNEQFF
>.|TRBV28|.|TRBJ2-7
TGTGCCAGCAGCCCGGACTTCTACGAGCAGTACTTC
CASSPDFYEQYF
>TRBD1|TRBV30|.|TRBJ1-2
TGTGCCTGGAGTGCCGGGACAGCCTCTTACGGCTACACCTTC
CAWSAGTASYGYTF
>.|TRBV28|.|TRBJ2-7
TGTGCCAGCAGGGCTAGGGGGGTGGGGCGGGACGGTTACGAGCAGTACTTC
CASRARGVGRDGYEQYF
>TRBD1|TRBV27|.|TRBJ1-2
TGTGCCAGCAGTACCATACAGGGGCAGATTAATCTTAGCTATGGCTACACCTTC
CASSTIQGQINLSYGYTF
>TRBD2|TRBV30|few|TRBJ2-3
TGTGCCTGGGGGCGAGGGACTAGCGGGGTACGGGGGACAGATACGCAGTATTTT
CAWGRGTSGVRGTDTQYF
>TRBD2|TRBV18|.|TRBJ2-5
TGTGCCAGCTCACCGGCACTAGCGGCCGTCCAAGAGACCCAGTACTTC
CASSPALAAVQETQYF
>TRBD2|TRBV5-4|.|TRBJ2-3
TGTGCCAGCAGCTCTGACGGGGGGGGCACAGATACGCAGTATTTT
CASSSDGGGTDTQYF
>TRBD1|TRBV18|.|TRBJ1-1
TGTGCCAGCTCGTCGACAGGGGACCCGAACACTGAAGCTTTCTTT
CASSSTGDPNTEAFF
>.|TRBV9|.|TRBJ2-3
TGTGCCAGCAGCCCCCACGAGAGAGCAGATACGCAGTATTTT
CASSPHERADTQYF
>.|TRBV7-2|.|TRBJ1-2
TGTGCCAGCAGCCCGGACCGGGGCTACACCTTC
CASSPDRGYTF
>TRBD2|TRBV28|.|TRBJ2-5
TGTGCCAGCAGTTTTGGGACTAGCGGGACTCTCCGGGAGACCCAGTACTTC
CASSFGTSGTLRETQYF
>.|TRBV18|.|TRBJ2-7
TGTGCCAGCTCACCACTAAGTTCGGGACACCTCTACGAGCAGTACTTC
CASSPLSSGHLYEQYF
>TRBD2|TRBV7-2|.|TRBJ2-1
TGTGCCAGCAGCTACCCGGGACTAGCGGGGAATGAGCAGTTCTTC
CASSYPGLAGNEQFF
>TRBD2|TRBV5-4|.|TRBJ2-3
TGTGCCAGCAGCGCTAGCGGGTTTGGCTATACGCAGTATTTT
CASSASGFGYTQYF
>.|TRBV7-3|.|TRBJ2-1
TGTGCCAGCAGCTTAAGAGCCTCCTACAATGAGCAGTTCTTC
CASSLRASYNEQFF
>TRBD1|TRBV18|.|TRBJ2-3
TGTGCCAGCTCCCTCAGAGGGACAGGCACTTTTCCAGATACGCAGTATTTT
CASSLRGTGTFPDTQYF
>TRBD1|TRBV10-3|.|TRBJ1-3
TGTGCCATATGGACAGGGGGAGGAAACACCATATATTTT
CAIWTGGGNTIYF
>TRBD1|TRBV28|.|TRBJ2-1
TGTGCCAGCAGTCTAACTCGACAGGGCAGTTTGTACAATGAGCAGTTCTTC
CASSLTRQGSLYNEQFF
>TRBD2|TRBV6-1|.|TRBJ2-1
TGTGCCAGCATCGGACTAGCGGGAGCCCAAAATGAGCAGTTCTTC
CASIGLAGAQNEQFF